These T cell receptor beta chains were read from a single sample in a study of T cell responses to AZD1222 COVID-19 vaccine. TCRdb's copy holds only in-frame clones and misses some; the assay was immunoSEQ multiplex PCR. The sample lists about 140,000 clones; over 75% were seen once. The sequencing used peripheral blood, collected on day 0 of AZD1222 vaccination. All receptors come from an adult in good health. CDR3s include the opening cysteine and the closing phenylalanine or tryptophan. D genes are given only for firm matches. The size field is filled for only some rows; it gives once, few, many or a size class.

TRBV5-4,.,TRBD1,TRBJ1-2,TGTGCCAGCAGCTCGGGACAGTCCTATGGCTACACCTTC,CASSSGQSYGYTF
TRBV5-1,.,.,TRBJ1-6,TGCGCCAGCAGCTTGGATCGGGCTTCACCCCTCCACTTT,CASSLDRASPLHF
TRBV6-5,few,TRBD2,TRBJ2-7,TGTGCCAGCGAGGGACTAGCGGGAGAAGACGAGCAGTACTTC,CASEGLAGEDEQYF
TRBV9,.,.,TRBJ2-1,TGTGCCAGCAGCGTGGGAGGTCTTTACAATGAGCAGTTCTTC,CASSVGGLYNEQFF
TRBV5-1,.,TRBD1,TRBJ2-7,TGCGCCAGCAGCTGGAAACAGGGGGCGCTTGGGTACGAGCAGTACTTC,CASSWKQGALGYEQYF
TRBV6-5,.,.,TRBJ2-1,TGTGCCAGACTATACAATGAGCAGTTCTTC,CARLYNEQFF
TRBV7-9,.,TRBD1,TRBJ1-4,TGTGCCAGCAGCTTTTGGGACAGGGGAGAAGGGAATGAAAAACTGTTTTTT,CASSFWDRGEGNEKLFF
TRBV12-5,few,.,TRBJ2-3,TGTGCTAGTGGTTTGGACAGGGACCCCACAGATACGCAGTATTTT,CASGLDRDPTDTQYF
TRBV5-6,.,.,TRBJ2-2,TGTGCCAGCAGCTTGGTTCTGGGGGGCACCGGGGAGCTGTTTTTT,CASSLVLGGTGELFF
TRBV5-1,.,.,TRBJ2-5,TGCGCCAGCAGCTTGGCCTTATTCGGGACTGTAGGGGAGACCCAGTACTTC,CASSLALFGTVGETQYF
TRBV6-1,.,TRBD2,TRBJ2-1,TGTGCCAGCAGTGGAGCGGGAGGATTCTACAATGAGCAGTTCTTC,CASSGAGGFYNEQFF
TRBV6-5,.,TRBD1,TRBJ1-1,TGTGCCAGCAGTTACCGGGACAGCGGATGGACTGAAGCTTTCTTT,CASSYRDSGWTEAFF
TRBV10-3,.,.,TRBJ2-2,TGTGCCATCAGTGGCGGGGCGAACACCGGGGAGCTGTTTTTT,CAISGGANTGELFF
TRBV13,.,.,TRBJ1-2,TGTGCCAGCAGCTTCGGGCAAGCTAACTATGGCTACACCTTC,CASSFGQANYGYTF
TRBV18,.,TRBD1,TRBJ1-1,TGTGCCAGCTCACGAGCATCCGGGACAGGGAACACTGAAGCTTTCTTT,CASSRASGTGNTEAFF
TRBV9,few,.,TRBJ1-2,TGTGCCAGCAGCGTAGGAGGGGACTATGGCTACACCTTC,CASSVGGDYGYTF
TRBV18,.,.,TRBJ2-2,TGTGCCAGCTCACCAGCAGCCAGGAACACCGGGGAGCTGTTTTTT,CASSPAARNTGELFF
TRBV28,.,.,TRBJ1-6,TGTGCCAGCAGTTTTCTTTCCTCCTATAATTCACCCCTCCACTTT,CASSFLSSYNSPLHF
TRBV9,.,.,TRBJ2-1,TGTGCCAGCAGTTCGCTCGGACTGGGTGAGCAGTTCTTC,CASSSLGLGEQFF